A selection of T cell receptor beta chains follows, all from one sample in a study of CD8 T cells in ankylosing spondylitis. TCRdb fed the 5' RACE reads into MiXCR, producing one record per CDR3 protein. The table shows roughly 440,000 distinct CDR3 sequences, with roughly 17% occurring only once. Sample: blood, either unsorted or a sorted T cell fraction (not recorded which). These receptors originate from a male donor with ankylosing spondylitis. CDR3s include the opening cysteine and the closing phenylalanine or tryptophan. Each record gives: J gene, D gene, V gene, clone size, CDR3 protein, CDR3 DNA. A D gene is named only where the DNA matches it firmly. Clone sizes are given selectively: once, few, many, or a class where the clone is expanded.

TRBJ1-4 | - | TRBV4-3 | - | CASSPQYGDEKLFF | TGCGCCAGCAGCCCGCAGTACGGCGATGAAAAACTGTTTTTT
TRBJ2-7 | TRBD2 | TRBV11-2 | few | CASRPGLAGSDYEQYF | TGTGCCAGCAGACCGGGACTAGCGGGGAGCGATTACGAGCAGTACTTC
TRBJ2-3 | TRBD2 | TRBV7-8 | - | CASSLGRTSGSGTDTQYF | TGTGCCAGCAGCTTAGGAAGGACTAGCGGGAGCGGCACAGATACGCAGTATTTT
TRBJ2-1 | TRBD2 | TRBV12-3/TRBV12-4 | few | CASSEWRESNEQFF | TGTGCCAGCAGCGAGTGGCGGGAGAGCAATGAGCAGTTCTTC
TRBJ2-1 | TRBD2 | TRBV27 | - | CASSPPGLADYNEQFF | TGTGCCAGCAGCCCCCCGGGACTAGCGGATTACAATGAGCAGTTCTTC
TRBJ1-2 | - | TRBV7-9 | many | CASSPSGASGYTF | TGTGCCAGCAGCCCCTCAGGGGCGTCCGGCTACACCTTC
TRBJ1-1 | - | TRBV13 | - | CASSLDGGFFLKNTEAFF | TGTGCCAGCAGCTTAGATGGGGGCTTTTTCCTTAAAAACACTGAAGCTTTCTTT
TRBJ2-3 | - | TRBV9 | few | CASSPKGGVRTDTQYF | TGTGCCAGCAGCCCCAAAGGGGGGGTCCGCACAGATACGCAGTATTTT
TRBJ2-1 | TRBD2 | TRBV5-1 | few | CASSPGTITPGNEQFF | TGCGCCAGCAGCCCCGGGACTATCACGCCGGGCAATGAGCAGTTCTTC
TRBJ2-2 | TRBD2 | TRBV30 | - | CAWSVRASGPTGELFF | TGTGCCTGGAGTGTACGGGCTAGCGGGCCGACCGGGGAGCTGTTTTTT
TRBJ1-1 | TRBD1 | TRBV4-1 | - | CASSQAGTGPTEAFF | TGCGCCAGCAGCCAAGCCGGGACAGGGCCCACTGAAGCTTTCTTT
TRBJ1-1 | - | TRBV28 | - | CASSLLGKPFF | TGTGCCAGCAGTTTACTCGGAAAGCCTTTCTTT
TRBJ2-5 | TRBD1 | TRBV12-3/TRBV12-4 | many | CASSSGTGQETQYF | TGTGCCAGCAGTTCCGGGACAGGCCAAGAGACCCAGTACTTC
TRBJ2-5 | TRBD2 | TRBV5-1 | few | CASSRGSAGYQETQYF | TGCGCCAGCAGCCGAGGCTCAGCGGGGTACCAAGAGACCCAGTACTTC
TRBJ2-1 | - | TRBV30 | - | CALRGEADEQFF | TGTGCCCTCCGCGGAGAGGCGGATGAGCAGTTCTTC
TRBJ1-2 | - | TRBV28 | - | CASRSGTLYGYTF | TGTGCCAGCAGAAGCGGGACATTGTATGGCTACACCTTC
TRBJ2-3 | - | TRBV28 | - | CASIRGGGDTQYF | TGTGCCAGCATCAGGGGGGGCGGAGATACGCAGTATTTT
TRBJ2-1 | - | TRBV9 | - | CASSDSVSYNEQFF | TGTGCCAGCAGCGATTCAGTCTCCTACAATGAGCAGTTCTTC
TRBJ2-7 | TRBD2 | TRBV20-1 | many | CSASSGRDYSYEQYF | TGCAGTGCTTCATCCGGTAGGGACTACTCCTACGAGCAGTACTTC
TRBJ2-1 | - | TRBV2 | - | CASSEQGTYNEQFF | TGTGCCAGCAGTGAACAGGGAACCTACAATGAGCAGTTCTTC
TRBJ1-1 | - | TRBV30 | - | CAWSWHEEAFF | TGTGCCTGGAGTTGGCACGAAGAAGCTTTCTTT
TRBJ2-5 | - | TRBV7-2 | - | CASSLSRASETQYF | TGTGCCAGCAGCTTAAGTAGGGCCAGTGAGACCCAGTACTTC
TRBJ2-1 | TRBD1 | TRBV6-1 | - | CASNRDRVFDEQFF | TGTGCCAGCAACCGGGACAGGGTGTTTGATGAGCAGTTCTTC
TRBJ2-5 | - | TRBV11-3 | few | CASSPSLARETQYF | TGTGCCAGCAGCCCCTCTCTTGCGAGGGAGACCCAGTACTTC
TRBJ2-3 | - | TRBV20-1 | - | CSAPVGGAGTDTQYF | TGCAGTGCTCCCGTAGGAGGGGCCGGCACAGATACGCAGTATTTT
TRBJ2-1 | TRBD2 | TRBV12-3/TRBV12-4 | few | CASRAGVGLAGGNEQFF | TGTGCCAGCAGGGCCGGCGTAGGACTAGCGGGAGGTAATGAGCAGTTCTTC
TRBJ1-1 | - | TRBV12-3/TRBV12-4 | few | CASSLRDTAEAFF | TGTGCCAGCAGTTTAAGAGACACGGCTGAAGCTTTCTTT
TRBJ1-4 | - | TRBV6-1 | - | CASSPRGRGGEKLFF | TGTGCCAGCAGTCCGAGGGGCAGGGGCGGTGAAAAACTGTTTTTT
TRBJ2-2 | TRBD1 | TRBV11-1 | few | CASTLDRGDTGELFF | TGTGCCAGCACCTTGGACAGGGGGGACACCGGGGAGCTGTTTTTT
TRBJ2-3 | - | TRBV20-1 | - | CSARLVSTDTQYF | TGCAGTGCTAGATTGGTCAGCACAGATACGCAGTATTTT
TRBJ2-2 | - | TRBV9 | - | CASSVISEAGELFF | TGTGCCAGCAGCGTAATCAGCGAGGCCGGGGAGCTGTTTTTT
TRBJ2-3 | TRBD2 | TRBV7-3 | - | CASSLTPFLAGGPTSTDTQYF | TGTGCCAGCAGCTTAACGCCATTTTTAGCGGGAGGCCCGACTAGCACAGATACGCAGTATTTT
TRBJ1-3 | - | TRBV5-1 | many | CASSLLGDSGNTIYF | TGCGCCAGCAGCTTGTTGGGAGACTCTGGAAACACCATATATTTT
TRBJ2-1 | TRBD2 | TRBV7-2 | few | CASSKGSSGSRNEQFF | TGTGCCAGCAGCAAAGGTTCTAGCGGGAGTAGGAATGAGCAGTTCTTC
TRBJ1-3 | - | TRBV10-3 | - | CAISESPGLTNTIYF | TGTGCCATCAGTGAGTCCCCAGGGTTGACAAACACCATATATTTT
TRBJ2-3 | TRBD2 | TRBV11-2 | - | CASSLLPGLAGGQTTDTQYF | TGTGCCAGCAGCTTGCTTCCGGGACTAGCGGGAGGGCAGACCACAGATACGCAGTATTTT
TRBJ2-3 | - | TRBV5-1 | many | CASSLISDTQYF | TGCGCCAGCAGCTTGATATCAGATACGCAGTATTTT
TRBJ2-5 | - | TRBV24-1 | - | CATSDSQGPGETQYF | TGTGCCACCAGTGATTCACAGGGTCCCGGGGAGACCCAGTACTTC
TRBJ1-5 | TRBD1 | TRBV7-9 | few | CASSSSTGGLGNQPQHF | TGTGCCAGCAGCTCCTCTACAGGGGGCTTGGGCAATCAGCCCCAGCATTTT
TRBJ1-1 | - | TRBV12-3/TRBV12-4 | - | CASSVDRTTEAFF | TGTGCCAGCAGCGTTGACAGGACCACTGAAGCTTTCTTT
TRBJ2-1 | TRBD1 | TRBV5-1 | few | CASSLVGQGGNEQFF | TGCGCCAGCAGCTTGGTGGGACAGGGAGGCAATGAGCAGTTCTTC
TRBJ2-7 | - | TRBV20-1 | - | CSARAGGTAWSEQYF | TGCAGTGCTAGAGCCGGGGGTACCGCTTGGAGCGAGCAGTACTTC
TRBJ1-1 | - | TRBV7-2 | - | CASSFGSTGTKEAFF | TGTGCCAGCAGCTTCGGATCTACGGGCACAAAAGAAGCTTTCTTT
TRBJ1-2 | - | TRBV7-9 | few | CASSLGGRGGVYGYTF | TGTGCCAGCAGCTTAGGGGGGAGGGGCGGCGTCTATGGCTACACCTTC
TRBJ1-5 | - | TRBV20-1 | few | CSARDTGRRGNQPQHF | TGCAGTGCTAGAGATACAGGGAGAAGGGGCAATCAGCCCCAGCATTTT
TRBJ1-5 | - | TRBV4-1 | few | CASSREGTSNQPQHF | TGCGCCAGCAGCCGCGAGGGGACTAGCAATCAGCCCCAGCATTTT
TRBJ2-5 | TRBD2 | TRBV5-6 | many | CASSPETGLAGETQYF | TGTGCCAGCAGTCCGGAAACCGGACTAGCGGGGGAGACCCAGTACTTC
TRBJ1-1 | - | TRBV14 | few | CASSQDRGGNTEAFF | TGTGCCAGCAGCCAAGATCGAGGGGGGAACACTGAAGCTTTCTTT
TRBJ1-1 | - | TRBV2 | - | CASRPTQGYTEAFF | TGTGCCAGCAGACCTACCCAGGGTTACACTGAAGCTTTCTTT
TRBJ1-2 | - | TRBV7-8 | few | CASSRQEYQGYTF | TGTGCCAGCAGCCGACAGGAGTATCAGGGCTACACCTTC
TRBJ2-7 | - | TRBV4-2 | - | CASSQGRAGPNPYEQYF | TGTGCCAGCAGCCAAGGCCGCGCGGGACCCAATCCCTACGAGCAGTACTTC
TRBJ2-5 | TRBD2 | TRBV5-1 | few | CASSSRLAGVLETQYF | TGCGCCAGCAGCTCCCGACTAGCGGGAGTATTGGAGACCCAGTACTTC
TRBJ1-1 | - | TRBV5-1 | few | CASSFGARSTEAFF | TGCGCCAGCAGCTTTGGGGCAAGGTCCACTGAAGCTTTCTTT
TRBJ2-7 | - | TRBV11-2 | - | CASSSGTEVLYEQYF | TGTGCCAGCAGCTCCGGGACGGAGGTGCTCTACGAGCAGTACTTC
TRBJ2-5 | TRBD2 | TRBV20-1 | - | CSASGLAGAYQETQYF | TGCAGTGCTTCGGGACTAGCGGGGGCTTACCAAGAGACCCAGTACTTC
TRBJ2-1 | - | TRBV5-1 | many | CASSLRWREDPYNEQFF | TGCGCCAGCAGCTTGAGGTGGAGGGAGGATCCCTACAATGAGCAGTTCTTC
TRBJ1-1 | - | TRBV29-1 | few | CSVGSGGNTEAFF | TGCAGCGTTGGGTCGGGAGGGAACACTGAAGCTTTCTTT
TRBJ2-1 | - | TRBV18 | - | CASSPAGNEQFF | TGTGCCAGCTCACCGGCTGGGAATGAGCAGTTCTTC
TRBJ1-1 | - | TRBV20-1 | - | CSASGLDTEAFF | TGCAGTGCTAGTGGGTTGGACACTGAAGCTTTCTTT